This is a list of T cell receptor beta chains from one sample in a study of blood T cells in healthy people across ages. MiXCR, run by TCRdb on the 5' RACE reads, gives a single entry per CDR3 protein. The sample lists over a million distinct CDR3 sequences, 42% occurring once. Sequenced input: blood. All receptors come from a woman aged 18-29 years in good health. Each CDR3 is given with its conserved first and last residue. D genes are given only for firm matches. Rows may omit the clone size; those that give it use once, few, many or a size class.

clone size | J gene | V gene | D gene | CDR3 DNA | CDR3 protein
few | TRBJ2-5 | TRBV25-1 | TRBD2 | TGTGCCAGCAGTGAACTAGCGGGAGAACGAGCGACCCAGTACTTC | CASSELAGERATQYF
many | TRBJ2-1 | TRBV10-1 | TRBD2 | TGCGCCAGCGCGAGGGCGGGAGGGATCGATGAGCAGTTCTTC | CASARAGGIDEQFF
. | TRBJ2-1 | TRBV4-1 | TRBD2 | TGCGTCAGCAGAGAAAGCGGGACGACCCCTTACAATGAGCAGTTCTTC | CVSRESGTTPYNEQFF
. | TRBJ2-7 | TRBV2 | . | TGTGCCAGCAGGGAAAAGGGTGGACTATCGGGAGCTGGGCAGTACTTC | CASREKGGLSGAGQYF
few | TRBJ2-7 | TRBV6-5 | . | TGTGCCAGCAGGTCTACCGGGACTTCCTCCTACGAGCAGTACTTC | CASRSTGTSSYEQYF
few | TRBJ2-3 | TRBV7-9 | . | TGTGCCAGCAGCTTAAGTCGCGGAAGGGGGGCAGATACGCAGTATTTT | CASSLSRGRGADTQYF
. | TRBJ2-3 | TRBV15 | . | TGTGCCACCAGCAGAGTGGGGACACGGCAAGATACGCAGTATTTT | CATSRVGTRQDTQYF
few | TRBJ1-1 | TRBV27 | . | TGTGCCAGCAGTTGGGCCGGAACAAACACTGAAGCTTTCTTT | CASSWAGTNTEAFF
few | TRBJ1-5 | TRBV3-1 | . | TGTGCCAGCAGCCAGTGGGGGTCAGGGCAGCCCCAGCATTTT | CASSQWGSGQPQHF
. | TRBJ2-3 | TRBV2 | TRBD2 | TGTGACAGCAGCTCACTAGCGTCAGGCGCAGATACGCAGTATTTT | CDSSSLASGADTQYF
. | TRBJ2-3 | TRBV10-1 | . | TGCGCCAGCAGTGCGGGGACTCTAGGGGCAGATACGCAGTATTTT | CASSAGTLGADTQYF
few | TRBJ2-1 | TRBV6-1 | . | TGTGCCAGCAGTGAAGGGGGGCCTTACAATGAGCAGTTCTTC | CASSEGGPYNEQFF
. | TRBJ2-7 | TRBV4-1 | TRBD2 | TGCGCCAGCAGCCTACCCGGGACTAGCGACAATGAGCAGTACTTC | CASSLPGTSDNEQYF
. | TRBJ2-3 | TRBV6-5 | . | TGTGCCAGCAGTTACTTTATTCCCGGGACTGGCGGCACAGATACGCAGTATTTT | CASSYFIPGTGGTDTQYF
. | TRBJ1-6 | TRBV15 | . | TGTGCCACCACTGGTTCCTATAATTCACCCCTCCACTTT | CATTGSYNSPLHF
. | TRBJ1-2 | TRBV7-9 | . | TGTGCCAGCAGCGGCCGAAAGTACCACTATGGCTACACCTTC | CASSGRKYHYGYTF
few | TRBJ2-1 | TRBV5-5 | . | TGTGCCAGCAGCTTGACAACGGACGTGGGTGAGCAGTTCTTC | CASSLTTDVGEQFF
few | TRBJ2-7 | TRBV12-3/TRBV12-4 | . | TGTGCCAGCAGTTTAACCCTGGGCCACGAGCAGTACTTC | CASSLTLGHEQYF
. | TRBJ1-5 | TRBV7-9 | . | TGTGCCAGCAGCGTGATGGACATGAATCAGCCCCAGCATTTT | CASSVMDMNQPQHF
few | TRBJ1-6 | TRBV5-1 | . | TGCGCCAGCAGCCATCAGTCGGATAATTCACCCCTCCACTTT | CASSHQSDNSPLHF
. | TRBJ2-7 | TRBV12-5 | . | TGTGCTAGTGGTTTGACCCCGTTGGGGGCCTACGAGCAGTACTTC | CASGLTPLGAYEQYF
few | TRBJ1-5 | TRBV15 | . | TGTGCCACCAGCAGGGGGGACAGCAATCAGCCCCAGCATTTT | CATSRGDSNQPQHF
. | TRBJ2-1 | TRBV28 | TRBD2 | TGTGCCAGCAGTACATCGGGACTAGCGGGAGTCAAAAGGAATGAGCAGTTCTTC | CASSTSGLAGVKRNEQFF
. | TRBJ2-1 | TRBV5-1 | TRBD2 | TGCGCCAGCAGCTACGGACTAGCGGGAGGTGGGGAGCAGTTCTTC | CASSYGLAGGGEQFF
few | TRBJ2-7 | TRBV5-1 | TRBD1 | TGCGCCAGCAGCCCACCCACAGGGGAATACTCCTACGAGCAGTACTTC | CASSPPTGEYSYEQYF
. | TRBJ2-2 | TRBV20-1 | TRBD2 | TGCAGTGCTAGAGATTCTAGCGGGCCGAACACCGGGGAGCTGTTTTTT | CSARDSSGPNTGELFF
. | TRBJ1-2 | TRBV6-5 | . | TGTGCCAGCAGTTACGACCAGGGTTTGAGTGGCTACACCTTC | CASSYDQGLSGYTF
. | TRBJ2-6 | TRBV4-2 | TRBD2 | TGTGCCAGCAGCCAAGGAGTAGCGGGAATTTACTCTGGGGCCAACGTCCTGACTTTC | CASSQGVAGIYSGANVLTF
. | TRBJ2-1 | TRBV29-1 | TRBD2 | TGCAGCGTTGAAGGAGCGGGAGCGGACAATGAGCAGTTCTTC | CSVEGAGADNEQFF
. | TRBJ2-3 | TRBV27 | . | TGTGCCAGCAGTTTGGGGGCGGCAATCACCACAGATACGCAGTATTTT | CASSLGAAITTDTQYF
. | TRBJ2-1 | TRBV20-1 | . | TGCAGTGCTAGAGATCCTCGGCTCCCCAATGAGCAGTTCTTC | CSARDPRLPNEQFF